This entry concerns a single T cell receptor beta chain. The antigen is undetermined. At the Johns Hopkins FTIC core, DNA taken from cultured CD4+ T cells was sequenced by way of the Oncomine TCR Beta short-read assay. Using the QIAamp micro DNA kit, genomic DNA was extracted from the CD4+ T cells that had been cultured. TCRdb used MiXCR to reprocess the PCR reads, holding one entry per CDR3 protein. The repertoire holds 20,000 or so distinct CDR3 sequences, with approximately 48% as singletons. The source of the sample is a study of vaccination and CD4 T cells after COVID-19. Study findings and constraints: The authors studied relatively few convalescent patients and analyzed no early post-infection timepoints.

Treatment defined: roughly 11-day PBMC culture with coronavirus spike peptide pools or control peptides (ViraFEST assay). ViraFEST grew antigen-specific T cells using peptide pools, then sequenced TCRs. All positive PCR tests were dated between March and December 2020, predating US Alpha, Beta and Delta variants. This TCR derives from a human donor who had recovered from COVID-19. Sequencing used CD4+ T cells from blood, cultured in vitro.

The CDR3 DNA reads as TGTGCCAGCTCACCAGCACAGGGGGATCAGCCCCAGCATTTT. Its translation: CASSPAQGDQPQHF. The genes are TRBV18 and TRBJ1-5; 8 nucleotides match TRBD1. The germline gives CDR1 KGHSH, CDR2 LQKENI. The CDR3 runs 14 residues. V lost 2 bases, J lost 5 bases, and 2 bases stayed unmatched.